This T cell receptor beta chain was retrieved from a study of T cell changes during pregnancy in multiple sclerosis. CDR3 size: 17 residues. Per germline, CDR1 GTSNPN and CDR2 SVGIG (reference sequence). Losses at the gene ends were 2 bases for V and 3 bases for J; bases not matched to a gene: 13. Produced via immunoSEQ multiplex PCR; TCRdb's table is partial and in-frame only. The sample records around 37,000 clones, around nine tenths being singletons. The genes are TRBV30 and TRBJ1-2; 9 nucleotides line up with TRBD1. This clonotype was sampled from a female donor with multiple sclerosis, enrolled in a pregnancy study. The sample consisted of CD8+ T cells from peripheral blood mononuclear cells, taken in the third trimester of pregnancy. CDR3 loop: CAWSKHLGTGTYYGYTF. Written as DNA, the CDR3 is TGTGCCTGGAGTAAACACCTGGGGACAGGGACCTACTATGGCTACACCTTC. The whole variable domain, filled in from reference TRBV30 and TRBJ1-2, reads SQTIHQWPATLVQPVGSPLSLECTVEGTSNPNLYWYRQAAGRGLQLLFYSVGIGQISSEVPQNLSASRPQDRQFILSSKKLLLSDSGFYLCAWSKHLGTGTYYGYTFGSGTRLTVV.